This T cell receptor (beta chain) appears in the sequencing data of a study of blood T cell repertoires in COVID-19. Across the study: Italy, Spain and the United States were the sources of the convalescent and acute COVID-19 samples. Sources were T cells, B-cell-depleted T cells, or PBMCs; the material itself was cDNA or gDNA.

Authors' methods: Estimation of nucleated cell counts was performed using reference gene primer amplification. The protocol was immunoSEQ multiplex PCR, while the TCRdb copy is restricted to in-frame clones and leaves out a portion. The DNA gave D and trimming, while V, J and clone size come from that table. The repertoire holds 250,000 to 350,000 clones, with 89% as singletons. Per the germline V gene, CDR1 is MRHNA and CDR2 is SNTAGT. V dropped 4 bases and J dropped 1; count of bases not matched to a gene: 4. CDR3 length equals 15 residues. Sequenced: peripheral blood. The V gene is TRBV6-4, the J gene TRBJ2-3; TRBD2 aligns across 8 bases. The sequence derives from an older woman with acute or convalescent COVID-19. The CDR3 protein is CASSASGGGTDTQYF. CDR3 sequence (DNA): TGTGCCAGCAGTGCTTCCGGGGGGGGCACAGATACGCAGTATTTT.